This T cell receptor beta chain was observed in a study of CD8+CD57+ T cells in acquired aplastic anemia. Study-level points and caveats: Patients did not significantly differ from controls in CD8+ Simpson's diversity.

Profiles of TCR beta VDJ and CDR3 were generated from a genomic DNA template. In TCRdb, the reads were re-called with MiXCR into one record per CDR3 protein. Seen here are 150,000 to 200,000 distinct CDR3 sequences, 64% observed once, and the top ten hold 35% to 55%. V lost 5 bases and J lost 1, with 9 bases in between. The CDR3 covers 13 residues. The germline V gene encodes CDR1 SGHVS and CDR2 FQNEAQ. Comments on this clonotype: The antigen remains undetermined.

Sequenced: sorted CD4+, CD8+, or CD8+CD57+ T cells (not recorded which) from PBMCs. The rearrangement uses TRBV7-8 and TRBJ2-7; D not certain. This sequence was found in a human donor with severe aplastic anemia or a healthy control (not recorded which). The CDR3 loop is CASSRSRSYEQYF. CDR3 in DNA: TGTGCCAGCAGCCGATCTAGGTCCTACGAGCAGTACTTC.